This T cell receptor (beta chain) was profiled in a study of blood T cell repertoires in COVID-19. Looking at the study overall: The United States, Italy and Spain were the sources of the acute and convalescent COVID-19 samples. PBMCs, B-cell-depleted T cells, or T cells were the source of the cDNA or gDNA that made up the material.

Original methodology: From reference gene primer amplification, estimates of nucleated cell counts were derived. Generated by immunoSEQ multiplex PCR, the TCRdb table keeps only in-frame clones and is missing some. V and J calls plus clone size are reproduced from that table; the DNA served to infer D and trimming. The sample contains 100,000 or so clones, around 92% of which appear only once. CDR1 and CDR2 (germline): SGHAT, FQDESV (reference sequence). The V gene lost 4 bases and the J gene lost 1 base, with 10 bases spanning the gap. This CDR3 is 14 amino acids long. This clonotype was obtained from a man aged 45-65 years with active COVID-19. Sequencing was performed on peripheral blood. This chain links TRBV11-1 with TRBJ2-5; D remains ambiguous. CDR3 nucleotide sequence: TGTGCCAGCAGCTCCGGTAGATTCCAAGAGACCCAGTACTTC. This translates into CASSSGRFQETQYF.